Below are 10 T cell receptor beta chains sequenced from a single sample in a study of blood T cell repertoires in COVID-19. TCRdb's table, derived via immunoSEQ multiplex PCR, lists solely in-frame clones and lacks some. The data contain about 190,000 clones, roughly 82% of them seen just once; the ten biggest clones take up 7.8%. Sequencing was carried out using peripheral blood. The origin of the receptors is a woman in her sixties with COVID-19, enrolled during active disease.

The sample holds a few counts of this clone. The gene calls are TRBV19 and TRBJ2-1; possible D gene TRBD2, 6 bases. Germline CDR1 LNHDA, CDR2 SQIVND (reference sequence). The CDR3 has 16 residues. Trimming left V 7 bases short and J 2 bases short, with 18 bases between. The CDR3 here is CASKLGGTAAYNEQFF. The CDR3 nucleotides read TGTGCCAGTAAATTGGGGGGAACCGCCGCCTACAATGAGCAGTTCTTC.

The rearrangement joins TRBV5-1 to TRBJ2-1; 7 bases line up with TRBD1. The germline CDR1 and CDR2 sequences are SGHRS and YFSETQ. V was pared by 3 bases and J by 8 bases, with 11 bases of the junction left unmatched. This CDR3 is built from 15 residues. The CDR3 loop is CASSSWRGGHDEQFF. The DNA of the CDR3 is TGCGCCAGCAGCTCGTGGCGAGGGGGCCACGATGAGCAGTTCTTC.

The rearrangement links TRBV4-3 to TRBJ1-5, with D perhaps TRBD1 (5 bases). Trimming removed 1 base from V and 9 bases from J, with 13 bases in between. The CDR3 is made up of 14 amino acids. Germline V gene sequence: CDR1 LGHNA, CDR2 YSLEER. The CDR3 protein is CASSQGTGSGPQHF. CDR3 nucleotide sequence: TGCGCCAGCAGCCAAGGAACAGGATCGGGGCCCCAGCATTTT.

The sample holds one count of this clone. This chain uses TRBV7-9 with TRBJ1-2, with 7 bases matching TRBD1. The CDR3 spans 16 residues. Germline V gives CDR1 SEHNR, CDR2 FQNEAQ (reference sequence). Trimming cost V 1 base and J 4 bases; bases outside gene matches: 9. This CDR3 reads CASSLGGDRALYGYTF. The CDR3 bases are TGTGCCAGCAGCTTAGGTGGAGACAGGGCGCTCTATGGCTACACCTTC.

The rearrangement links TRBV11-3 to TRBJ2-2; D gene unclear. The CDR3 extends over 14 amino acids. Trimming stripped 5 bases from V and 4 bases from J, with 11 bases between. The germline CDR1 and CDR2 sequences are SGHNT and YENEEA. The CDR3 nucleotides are TGTGCCAGCAGCCGCAGCGACGGCACCGGGGAGCTGTTTTTT. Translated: CASSRSDGTGELFF.

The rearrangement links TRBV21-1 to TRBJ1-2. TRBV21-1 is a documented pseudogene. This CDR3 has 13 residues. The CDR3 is CASIPGGGDGYTF. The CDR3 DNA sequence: TGTGCCAGCATTCCCGGTGGAGGGGACGGCTACACCTTC.

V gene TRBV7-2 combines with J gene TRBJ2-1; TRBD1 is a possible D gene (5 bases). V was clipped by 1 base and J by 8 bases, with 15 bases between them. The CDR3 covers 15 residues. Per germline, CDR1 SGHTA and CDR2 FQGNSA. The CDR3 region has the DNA TGTGCCAGCAGCTTAGTGGGGCTCAAAGGGGATGAGCAGTTCTTC. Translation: CASSLVGLKGDEQFF.

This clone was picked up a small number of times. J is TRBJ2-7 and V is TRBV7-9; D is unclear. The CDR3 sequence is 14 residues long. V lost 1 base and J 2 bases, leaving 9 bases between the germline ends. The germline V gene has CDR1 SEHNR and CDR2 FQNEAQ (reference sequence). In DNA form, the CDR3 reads TGTGCCAGCAGCTTAGTTCAGTACCCCTACGAGCAGTACTTC. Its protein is CASSLVQYPYEQYF.

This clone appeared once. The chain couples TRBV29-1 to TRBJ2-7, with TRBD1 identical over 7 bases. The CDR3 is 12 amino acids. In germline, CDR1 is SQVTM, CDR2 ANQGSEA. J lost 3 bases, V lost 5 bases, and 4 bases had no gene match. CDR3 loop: CSVPGQSYEQYF. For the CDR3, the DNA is TGCAGCGTTCCGGGACAGAGCTACGAGCAGTACTTC.

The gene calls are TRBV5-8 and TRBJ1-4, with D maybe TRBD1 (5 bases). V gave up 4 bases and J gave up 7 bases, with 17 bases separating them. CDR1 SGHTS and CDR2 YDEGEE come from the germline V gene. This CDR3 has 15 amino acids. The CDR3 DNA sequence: TGTGCCAGCAGCCCCCCCAGGGCCTTTGGTGAAAAACTGTTTTTT. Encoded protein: CASSPPRAFGEKLFF.